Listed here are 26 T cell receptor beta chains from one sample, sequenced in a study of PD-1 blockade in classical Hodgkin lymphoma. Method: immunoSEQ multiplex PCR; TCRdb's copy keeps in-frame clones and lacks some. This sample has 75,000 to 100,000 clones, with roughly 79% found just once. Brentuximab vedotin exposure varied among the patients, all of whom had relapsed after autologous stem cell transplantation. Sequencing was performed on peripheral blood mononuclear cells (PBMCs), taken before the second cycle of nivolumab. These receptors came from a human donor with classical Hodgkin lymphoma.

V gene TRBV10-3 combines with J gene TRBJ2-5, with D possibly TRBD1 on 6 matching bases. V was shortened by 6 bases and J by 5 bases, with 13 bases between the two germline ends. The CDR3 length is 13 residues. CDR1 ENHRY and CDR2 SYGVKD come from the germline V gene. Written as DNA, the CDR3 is TGTGCCATCAGCAGGGGTGTAGGCGAGACCCAGTACTTC. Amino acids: CAISRGVGETQYF.

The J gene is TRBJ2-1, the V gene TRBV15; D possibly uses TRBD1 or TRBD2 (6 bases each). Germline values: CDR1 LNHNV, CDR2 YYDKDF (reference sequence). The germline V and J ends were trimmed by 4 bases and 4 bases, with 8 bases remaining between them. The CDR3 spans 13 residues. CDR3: CATSKGGYNEQFF. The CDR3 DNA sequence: TGTGCCACCAGCAAGGGGGGTTACAATGAGCAGTTCTTC. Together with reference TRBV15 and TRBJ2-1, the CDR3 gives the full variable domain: DAMVIQNPRYQVTQFGKPVTLSCSQTLNHNVMYWYQQKSSQAPKLLFHYYDKDFNNEADTPDNFQSRRPNTSFCFLDIRSPGLGDTAMYLCATSKGGYNEQFFGPGTRLTVL.

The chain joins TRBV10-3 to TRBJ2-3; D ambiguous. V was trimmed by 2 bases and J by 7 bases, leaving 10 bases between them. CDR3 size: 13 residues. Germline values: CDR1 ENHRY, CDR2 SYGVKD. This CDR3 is CAISELQSNTQYF. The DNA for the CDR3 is TGTGCCATCAGTGAGCTACAGTCAAATACGCAGTATTTT.

The CDR3 DNA follows: TGTGCCAGCTCACCACTTTCCCCATTCGGCACCGGGGAGCTGTTTTTT. Amino acids: CASSPLSPFGTGELFF. The rearrangement joins TRBV18 to TRBJ2-2; D unresolved. Germline-derived CDR1 and CDR2 are KGHSH and LQKENI. CDR3 length: 16 amino acids. V was cut by 1 base and J by 4 bases, with 13 bases left in between.

CDR3 residues: CASSQEVLSYEQYF. The DNA for the CDR3 is TGTGCCAGCAGCCAAGAGGTCCTCTCCTACGAGCAGTACTTC. V and J are TRBV4-2 and TRBJ2-7; D is ambiguous. V dropped 0 bases and J dropped 0 bases, with 6 bases sitting between them. Germline CDR1 LGHNA, CDR2 YNFKEQ. This CDR3 is built from 14 residues.

CDR3: CAISGGDTEAFF. The CDR3 coding sequence is TGTGCCATCTCCGGGGGGGACACTGAAGCTTTCTTT. The chain is built from TRBV10-3 and TRBJ1-1; tentatively, D is TRBD1 (5 bases). The CDR3 is made up of 12 amino acids. Germline V gives CDR1 ENHRY, CDR2 SYGVKD. The ends were cut back, 8 bases at V and 3 bases at J, with 10 bases in the middle.

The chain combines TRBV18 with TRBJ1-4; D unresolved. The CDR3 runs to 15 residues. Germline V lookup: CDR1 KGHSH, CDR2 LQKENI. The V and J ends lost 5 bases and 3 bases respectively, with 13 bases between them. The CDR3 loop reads CASSSTATSNEKLFF. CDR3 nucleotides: TGTGCCAGCTCATCCACGGCAACCTCTAATGAAAAACTGTTTTTT.

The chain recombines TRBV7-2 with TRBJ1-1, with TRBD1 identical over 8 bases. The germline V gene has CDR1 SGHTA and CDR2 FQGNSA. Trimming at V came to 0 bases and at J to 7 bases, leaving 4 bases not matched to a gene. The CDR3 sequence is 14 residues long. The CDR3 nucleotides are TGTGCCAGCAGCTTAGCGAGAGACAGGGGTGAAGCTTTCTTT. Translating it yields CASSLARDRGEAFF.

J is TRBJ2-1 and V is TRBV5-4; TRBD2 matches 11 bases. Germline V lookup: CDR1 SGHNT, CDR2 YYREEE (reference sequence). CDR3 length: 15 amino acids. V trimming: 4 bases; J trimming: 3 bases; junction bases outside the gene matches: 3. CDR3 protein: CASSLGLAVYNEQFF. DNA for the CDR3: TGTGCCAGCAGCCTGGGACTAGCGGTCTACAATGAGCAGTTCTTC.

CDR3: CASSLGAGLEQFF. The CDR3 DNA reads as TGTGCCAGCAGCTTAGGTGCAGGGCTTGAGCAGTTCTTC. The rearrangement links TRBV7-9 to TRBJ2-1, with D tentatively TRBD1 (5 bases). The CDR3 has 13 amino acids. CDR1 is SEHNR, CDR2 FQNEAQ, per germline (reference sequence). V gave up 1 base and J gave up 9 bases, with 10 bases separating them.

In DNA form, the CDR3 reads TGTGCCTGGAGTGTACGGTCTAGCGGACGTTTGGATGAGCAGTTCTTC. As protein: CAWSVRSSGRLDEQFF. The chain uses TRBV30 and TRBJ2-1; 7 bases match TRBD2. CDR3 length: 16 amino acids. Germline CDR1 GTSNPN, CDR2 SVGIG (reference sequence). The junction had 13 bases not matched to a gene; V was cut back by 0 bases and J by 8 bases.

The CDR3 protein is CASSWGRLSSYNEQFF. The CDR3 bases are TGTGCCAGCAGCTGGGGGCGGCTGAGCTCCTACAATGAGCAGTTCTTC. The rearrangement uses TRBV13 and TRBJ2-1; a possible D gene is TRBD1 (6 bases). V lost 4 bases and J lost 0, with 13 bases in between. Germline values: CDR1 PRHDT, CDR2 FYEKMQ (reference sequence). This CDR3 comprises 16 residues.

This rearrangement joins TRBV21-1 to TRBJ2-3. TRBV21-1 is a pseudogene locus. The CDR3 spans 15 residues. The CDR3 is CASSKGNIPTDTQYF. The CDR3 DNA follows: TGTGCCAGCAGCAAAGGTAATATACCGACAGATACGCAGTATTTT.

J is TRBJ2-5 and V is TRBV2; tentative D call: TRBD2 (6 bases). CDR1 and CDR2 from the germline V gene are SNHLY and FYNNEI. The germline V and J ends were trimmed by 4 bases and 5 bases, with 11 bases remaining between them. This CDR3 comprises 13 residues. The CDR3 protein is CASSGGGLETQYF. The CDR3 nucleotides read TGTGCCAGCAGTGGGGGAGGCTTGGAGACCCAGTACTTC.

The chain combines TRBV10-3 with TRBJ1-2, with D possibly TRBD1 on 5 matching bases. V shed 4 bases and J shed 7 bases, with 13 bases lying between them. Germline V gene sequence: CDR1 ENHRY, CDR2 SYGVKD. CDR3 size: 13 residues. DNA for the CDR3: TGTGCCATCAGTGGTCAAGGGACGGTTGGCTACACCTTC. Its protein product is CAISGQGTVGYTF.

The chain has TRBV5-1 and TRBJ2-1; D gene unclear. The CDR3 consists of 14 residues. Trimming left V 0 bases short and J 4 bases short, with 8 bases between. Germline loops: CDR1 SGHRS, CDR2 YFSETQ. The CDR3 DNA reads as TGCGCCAGCAGCTTGGGGGCGTTTTACAATGAGCAGTTCTTC. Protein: CASSLGAFYNEQFF. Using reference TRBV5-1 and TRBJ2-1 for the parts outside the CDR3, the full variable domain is KAGVTQTPRYLIKTRGQQVTLSCSPISGHRSVSWYQQTPGQGLQFLFEYFSETQRNKGNFPGRFSGRQFSNSRSEMNVSTLELGDSALYLCASSLGAFYNEQFFGPGTRLTVL.

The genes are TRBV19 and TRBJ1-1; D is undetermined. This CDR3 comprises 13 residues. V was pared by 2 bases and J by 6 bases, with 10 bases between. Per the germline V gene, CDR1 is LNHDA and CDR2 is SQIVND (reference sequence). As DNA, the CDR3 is TGTGCCAGTAGTATAACGGCAGCCCCTGAAGCTTTCTTT. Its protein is CASSITAAPEAFF.

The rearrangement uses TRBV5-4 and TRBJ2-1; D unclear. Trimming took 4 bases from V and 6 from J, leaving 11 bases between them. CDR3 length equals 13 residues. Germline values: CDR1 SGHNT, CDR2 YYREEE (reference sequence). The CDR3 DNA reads TGTGCCAGCAGCCTCGATTCGCCCAATGAGCAGTTCTTC. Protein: CASSLDSPNEQFF.

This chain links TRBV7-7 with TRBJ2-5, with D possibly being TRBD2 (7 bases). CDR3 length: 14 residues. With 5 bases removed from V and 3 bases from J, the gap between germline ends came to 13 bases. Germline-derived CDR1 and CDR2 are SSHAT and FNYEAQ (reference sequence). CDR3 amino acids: CASSERGGEETQYF. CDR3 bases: TGTGCCAGCAGCGAGAGGGGGGGAGAAGAGACCCAGTACTTC.

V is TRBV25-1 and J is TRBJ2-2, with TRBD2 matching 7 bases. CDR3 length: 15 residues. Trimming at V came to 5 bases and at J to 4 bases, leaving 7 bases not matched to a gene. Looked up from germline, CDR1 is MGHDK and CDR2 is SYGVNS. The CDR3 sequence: CASSITSAGTGELFF. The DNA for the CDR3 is TGTGCCAGCAGTATAACTAGCGCCGGCACCGGGGAGCTGTTTTTT.

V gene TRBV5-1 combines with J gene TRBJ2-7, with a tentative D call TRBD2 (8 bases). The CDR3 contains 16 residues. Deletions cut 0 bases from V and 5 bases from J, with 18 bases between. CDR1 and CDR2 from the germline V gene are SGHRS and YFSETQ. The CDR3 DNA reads TGCGCCAGCAGCTTGGGGTCGGGAGGGGGCTTCCACGAGCAGTACTTC. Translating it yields CASSLGSGGGFHEQYF.

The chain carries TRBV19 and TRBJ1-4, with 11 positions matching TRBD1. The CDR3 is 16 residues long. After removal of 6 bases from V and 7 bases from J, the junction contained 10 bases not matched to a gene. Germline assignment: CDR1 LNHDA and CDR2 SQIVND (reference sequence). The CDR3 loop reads CASSGQGALLVEKLFF. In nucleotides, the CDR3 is TGTGCCAGTAGCGGACAGGGGGCATTATTGGTTGAAAAACTGTTTTTT.

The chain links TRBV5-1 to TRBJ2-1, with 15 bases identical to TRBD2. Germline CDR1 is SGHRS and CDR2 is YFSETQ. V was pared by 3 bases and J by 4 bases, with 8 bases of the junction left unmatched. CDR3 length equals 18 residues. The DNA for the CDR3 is TGCGCCAGCAGCTGGCCGGGACTAGCGGGAGGTGGGTACAATGAGCAGTTCTTC. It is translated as CASSWPGLAGGGYNEQFF.

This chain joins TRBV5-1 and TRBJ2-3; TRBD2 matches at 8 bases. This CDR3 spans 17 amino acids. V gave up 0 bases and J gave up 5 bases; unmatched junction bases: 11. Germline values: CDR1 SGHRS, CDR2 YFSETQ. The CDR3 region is CASSLVLLATSGDTQYF. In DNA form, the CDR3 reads TGCGCCAGCAGCTTGGTATTGCTCGCCACTAGCGGAGATACGCAGTATTTT.

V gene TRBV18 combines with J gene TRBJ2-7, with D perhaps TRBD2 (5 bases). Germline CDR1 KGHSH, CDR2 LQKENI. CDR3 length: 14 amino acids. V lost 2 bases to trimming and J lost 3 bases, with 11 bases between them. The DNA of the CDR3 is TGTGCCAGCTCACCAAATCCAGGAGGCTACGAGCAGTACTTC. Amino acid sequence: CASSPNPGGYEQYF.

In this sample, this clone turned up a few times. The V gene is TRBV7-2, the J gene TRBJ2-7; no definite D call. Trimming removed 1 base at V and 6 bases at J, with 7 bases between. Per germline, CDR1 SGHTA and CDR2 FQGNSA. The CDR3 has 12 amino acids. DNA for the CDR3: TGTGCCAGCAGCTTAGGGGGTAGCGAGCAGTACTTC. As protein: CASSLGGSEQYF.